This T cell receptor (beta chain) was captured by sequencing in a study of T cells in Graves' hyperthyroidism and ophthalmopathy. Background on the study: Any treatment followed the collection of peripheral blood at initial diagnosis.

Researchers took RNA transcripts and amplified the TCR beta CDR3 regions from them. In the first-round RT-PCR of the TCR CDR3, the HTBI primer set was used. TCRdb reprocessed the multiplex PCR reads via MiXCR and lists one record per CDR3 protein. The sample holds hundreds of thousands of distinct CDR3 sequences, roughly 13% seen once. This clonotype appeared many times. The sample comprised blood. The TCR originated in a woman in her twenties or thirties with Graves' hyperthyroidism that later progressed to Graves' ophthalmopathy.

This chain's CDR3 is CSARASPYRDYGYTF. CDR3 DNA: TGCAGTGCTAGAGCTTCTCCCTACCGGGACTATGGCTACACCTTC. This chain uses TRBV20-1 with TRBJ1-2; D is uncertain. CDR1 and CDR2 (germline): DFQATT, SNEGSKA (reference sequence). The CDR3 contains 15 residues. V lost 1 base and J 3 bases, leaving 15 bases between the germline ends.